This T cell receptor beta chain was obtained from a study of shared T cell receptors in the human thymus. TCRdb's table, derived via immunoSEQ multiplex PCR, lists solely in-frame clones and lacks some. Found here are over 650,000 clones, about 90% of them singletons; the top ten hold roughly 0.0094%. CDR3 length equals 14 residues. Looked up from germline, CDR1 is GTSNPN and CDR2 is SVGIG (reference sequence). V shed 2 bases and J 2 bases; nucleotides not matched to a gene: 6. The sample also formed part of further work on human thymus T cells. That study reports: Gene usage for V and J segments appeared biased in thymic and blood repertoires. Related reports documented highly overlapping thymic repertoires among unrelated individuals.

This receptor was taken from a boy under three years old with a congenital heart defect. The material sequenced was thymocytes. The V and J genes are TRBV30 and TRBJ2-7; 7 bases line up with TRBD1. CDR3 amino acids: CAWSPPGTAYEQYF. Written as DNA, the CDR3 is TGTGCCTGGAGTCCACCCGGGACAGCCTACGAGCAGTACTTC.